Here is one TCR beta chain with its context. Then a second PCR, running roughly 7 to 11 cycles, was carried out with a sample-barcoded 5' primer and a J-beta primer mix. In TCRdb, the 5' RACE reads were re-called with MiXCR into one record per CDR3 protein. The table shows some 780,000 distinct CDR3 sequences, with roughly 56% occurring only once. Germline CDR1 and CDR2: SGHAT and FQDESV (reference sequence). This CDR3 has 15 amino acids. V was pared by 5 bases and J by 3 bases, with 7 bases of the junction left unmatched. The data derive from a study of blood T cells in healthy people across ages. Source material: blood. This receptor was taken from a man aged 40-50 years in good health. The genes are TRBV11-1 and TRBJ1-5, with 7 bases aligning to TRBD1. CDR3 loop: CASSQGTALNQPQHF. DNA of the CDR3: TGTGCCAGCAGCCAAGGGACAGCACTCAATCAGCCCCAGCATTTT.